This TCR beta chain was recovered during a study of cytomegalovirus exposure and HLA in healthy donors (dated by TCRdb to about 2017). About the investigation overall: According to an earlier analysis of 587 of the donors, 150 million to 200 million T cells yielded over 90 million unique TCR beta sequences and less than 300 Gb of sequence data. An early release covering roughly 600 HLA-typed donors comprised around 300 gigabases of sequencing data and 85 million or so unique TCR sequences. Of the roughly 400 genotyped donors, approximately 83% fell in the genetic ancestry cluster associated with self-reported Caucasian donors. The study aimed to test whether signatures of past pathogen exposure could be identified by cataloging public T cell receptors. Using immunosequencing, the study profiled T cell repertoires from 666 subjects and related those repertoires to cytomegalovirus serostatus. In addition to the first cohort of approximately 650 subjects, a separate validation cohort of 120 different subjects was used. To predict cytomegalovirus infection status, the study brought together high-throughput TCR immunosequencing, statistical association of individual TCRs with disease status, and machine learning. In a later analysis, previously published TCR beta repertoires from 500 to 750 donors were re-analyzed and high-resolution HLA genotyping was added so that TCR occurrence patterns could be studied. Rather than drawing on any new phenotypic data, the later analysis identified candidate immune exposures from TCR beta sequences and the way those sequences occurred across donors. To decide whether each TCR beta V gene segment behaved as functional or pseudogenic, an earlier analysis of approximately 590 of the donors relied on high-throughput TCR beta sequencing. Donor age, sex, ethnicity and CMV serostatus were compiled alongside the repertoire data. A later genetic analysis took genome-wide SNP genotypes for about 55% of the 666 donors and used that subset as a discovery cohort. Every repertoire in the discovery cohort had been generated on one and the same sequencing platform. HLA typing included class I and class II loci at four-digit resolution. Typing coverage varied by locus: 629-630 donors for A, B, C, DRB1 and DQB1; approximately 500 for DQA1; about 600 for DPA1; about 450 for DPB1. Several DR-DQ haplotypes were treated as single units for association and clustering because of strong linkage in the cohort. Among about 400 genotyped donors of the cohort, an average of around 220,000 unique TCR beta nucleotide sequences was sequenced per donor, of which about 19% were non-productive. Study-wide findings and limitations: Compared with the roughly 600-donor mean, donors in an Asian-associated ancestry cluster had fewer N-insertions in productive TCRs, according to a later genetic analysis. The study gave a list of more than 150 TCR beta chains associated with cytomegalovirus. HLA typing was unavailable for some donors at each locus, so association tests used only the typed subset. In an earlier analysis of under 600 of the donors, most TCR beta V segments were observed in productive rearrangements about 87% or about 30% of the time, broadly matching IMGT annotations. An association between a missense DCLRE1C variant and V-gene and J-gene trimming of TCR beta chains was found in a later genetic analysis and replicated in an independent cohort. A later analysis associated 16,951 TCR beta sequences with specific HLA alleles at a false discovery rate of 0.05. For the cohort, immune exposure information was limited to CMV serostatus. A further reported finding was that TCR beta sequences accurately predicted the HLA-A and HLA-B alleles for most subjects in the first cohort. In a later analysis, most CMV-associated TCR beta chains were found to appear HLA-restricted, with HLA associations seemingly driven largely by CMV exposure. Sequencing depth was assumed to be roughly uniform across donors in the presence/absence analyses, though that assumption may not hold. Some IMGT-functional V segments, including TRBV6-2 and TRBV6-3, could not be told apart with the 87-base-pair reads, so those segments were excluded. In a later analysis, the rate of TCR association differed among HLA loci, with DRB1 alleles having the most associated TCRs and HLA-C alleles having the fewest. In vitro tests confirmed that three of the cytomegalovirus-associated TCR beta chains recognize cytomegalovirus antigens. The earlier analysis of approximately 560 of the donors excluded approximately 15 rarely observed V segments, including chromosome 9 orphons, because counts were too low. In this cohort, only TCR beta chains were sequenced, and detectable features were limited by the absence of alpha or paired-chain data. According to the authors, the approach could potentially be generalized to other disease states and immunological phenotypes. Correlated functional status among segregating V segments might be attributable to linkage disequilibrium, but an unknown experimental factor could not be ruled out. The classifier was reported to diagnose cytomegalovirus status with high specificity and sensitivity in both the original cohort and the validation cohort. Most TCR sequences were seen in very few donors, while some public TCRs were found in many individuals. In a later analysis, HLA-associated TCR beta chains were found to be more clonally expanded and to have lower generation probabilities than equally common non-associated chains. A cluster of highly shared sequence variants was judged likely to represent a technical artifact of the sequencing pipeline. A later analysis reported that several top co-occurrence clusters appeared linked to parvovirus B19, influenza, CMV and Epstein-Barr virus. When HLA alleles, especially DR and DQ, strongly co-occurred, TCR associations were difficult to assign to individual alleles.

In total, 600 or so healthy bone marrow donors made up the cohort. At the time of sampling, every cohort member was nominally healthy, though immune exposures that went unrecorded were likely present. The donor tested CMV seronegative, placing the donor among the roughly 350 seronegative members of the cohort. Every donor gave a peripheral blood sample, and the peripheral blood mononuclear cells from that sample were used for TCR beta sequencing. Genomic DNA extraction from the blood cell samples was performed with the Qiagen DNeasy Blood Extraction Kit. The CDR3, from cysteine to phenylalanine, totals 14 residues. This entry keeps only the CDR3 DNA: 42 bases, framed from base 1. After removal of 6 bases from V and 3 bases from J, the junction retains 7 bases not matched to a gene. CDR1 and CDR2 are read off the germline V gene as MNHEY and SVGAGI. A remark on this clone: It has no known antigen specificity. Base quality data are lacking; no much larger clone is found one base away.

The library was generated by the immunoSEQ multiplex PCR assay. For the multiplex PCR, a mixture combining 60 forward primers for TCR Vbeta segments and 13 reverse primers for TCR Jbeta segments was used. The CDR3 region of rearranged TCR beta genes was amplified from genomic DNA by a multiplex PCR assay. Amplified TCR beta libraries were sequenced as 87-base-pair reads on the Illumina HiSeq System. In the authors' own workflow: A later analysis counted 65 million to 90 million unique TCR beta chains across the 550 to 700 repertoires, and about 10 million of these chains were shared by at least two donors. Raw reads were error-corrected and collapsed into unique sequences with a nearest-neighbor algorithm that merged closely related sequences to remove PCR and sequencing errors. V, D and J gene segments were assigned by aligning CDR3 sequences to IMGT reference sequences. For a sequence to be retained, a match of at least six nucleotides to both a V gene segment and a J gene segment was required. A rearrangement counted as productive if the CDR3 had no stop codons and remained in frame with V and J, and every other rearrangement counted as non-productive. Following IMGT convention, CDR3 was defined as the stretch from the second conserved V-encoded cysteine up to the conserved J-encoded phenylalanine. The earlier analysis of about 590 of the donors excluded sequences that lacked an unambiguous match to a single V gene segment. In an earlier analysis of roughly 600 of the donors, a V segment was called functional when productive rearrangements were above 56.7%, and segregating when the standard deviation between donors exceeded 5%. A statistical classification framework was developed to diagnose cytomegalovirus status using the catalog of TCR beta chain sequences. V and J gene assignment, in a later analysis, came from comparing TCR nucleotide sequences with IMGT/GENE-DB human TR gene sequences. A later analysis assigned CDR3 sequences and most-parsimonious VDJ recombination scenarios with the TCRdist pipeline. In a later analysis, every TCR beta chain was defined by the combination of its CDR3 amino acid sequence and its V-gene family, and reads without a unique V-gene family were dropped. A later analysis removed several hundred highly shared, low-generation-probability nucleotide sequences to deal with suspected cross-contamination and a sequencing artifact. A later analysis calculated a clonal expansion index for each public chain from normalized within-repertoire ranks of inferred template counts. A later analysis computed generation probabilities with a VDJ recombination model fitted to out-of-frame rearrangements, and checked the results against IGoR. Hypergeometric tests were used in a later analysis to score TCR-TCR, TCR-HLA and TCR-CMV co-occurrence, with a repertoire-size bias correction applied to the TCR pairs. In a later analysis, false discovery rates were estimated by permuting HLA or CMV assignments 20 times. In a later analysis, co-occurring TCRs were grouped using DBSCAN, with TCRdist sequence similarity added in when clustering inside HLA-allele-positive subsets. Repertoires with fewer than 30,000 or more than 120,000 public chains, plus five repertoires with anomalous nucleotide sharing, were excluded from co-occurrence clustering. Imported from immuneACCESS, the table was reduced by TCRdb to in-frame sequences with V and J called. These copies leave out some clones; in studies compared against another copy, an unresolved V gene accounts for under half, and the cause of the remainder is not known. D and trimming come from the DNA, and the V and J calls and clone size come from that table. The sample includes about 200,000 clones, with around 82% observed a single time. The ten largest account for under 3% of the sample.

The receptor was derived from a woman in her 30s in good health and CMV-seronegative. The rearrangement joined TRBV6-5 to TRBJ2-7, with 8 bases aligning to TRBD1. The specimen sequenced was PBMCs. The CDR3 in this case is CASRTTGEFYEQYF. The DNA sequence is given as TGTGCCAGCAGGACGACAGGGGAATTCTACGAGCAGTACTTC.